This T cell receptor (beta chain) was observed in a study of T cells after yellow fever vaccination. Looking at the study overall: Preparation of the low-cell-number fractions used SMART-Seq v4 Ultra Low Input.

Universal primer sites and UMIs were introduced during 5'RACE template-switching synthesis of TCR cDNA. TCRdb reprocessed the 5' RACE reads with MiXCR, giving one entry per CDR3 protein. The sample records 200,000 to 250,000 distinct CDR3 sequences, more than 3% being singletons. This CDR3 has 11 residues. V lost 1 base to trimming and J lost 11 bases, with 7 bases between them. Per the germline V gene, CDR1 is SGHTA and CDR2 is FQGNSA. A word on this clonotype: As yet, its antigen is unknown.

Whole-study results and caveats: Peaking on day 5 versus 15, the secondary response was faster but weaker. Relatively few clonotypes were ones that appeared in both CD4 and CD8 compartments.

The chain recombines TRBV7-2 with TRBJ2-3; D remains ambiguous. This sequence originates from a man aged 18 to 30 who received the YFV17D yellow fever vaccine. This specimen consisted of CD4+ T cells sorted from PBMCs, obtained 10 days after the yellow fever booster vaccination. CDR3 region: CASSLGPRQYF. As DNA, the CDR3 is TGTGCCAGCAGCTTAGGACCAAGGCAGTATTTT. Using reference TRBV7-2 and TRBJ2-3 for the parts outside the CDR3, the full variable domain is GAGVSQSPSNKVTEKGKDVELRCDPISGHTALYWYRQSLGQGLEFLIYFQGNSAPDKSGLPSDRFSAERTGGSVSTLTIQRTQQEDSAVYLCASSLGPRQYFGPGTRLTVL.